Listed below are T cell receptor beta chains from one sample, sequenced in a study of blood T cell repertoires in COVID-19. Here immunoSEQ multiplex PCR was the method, and the copy in TCRdb shows in-frame clones only, minus some. In the table there are roughly 64,000 clones, about four fifths of which are singletons. Specimen: peripheral blood. Receptors were obtained from a human donor in a cohort sampled during active COVID-19. Each CDR3 is given with its conserved first and last residue. A D gene is named only where the DNA matches it firmly.

NA	TRBV30	TRBJ2-5	CAWRLGGEGTQYF
NA	TRBV9	TRBJ2-2	CASSAQGPSDTGELFF
NA	TRBV6-5	TRBJ2-3	CASSYTSTDTQYF
NA	TRBV18	TRBJ2-6	CASSPLGTGTGANVLTF
TRBD2	TRBV5-4	TRBJ2-3	CASRSGGGTDTQYF
NA	TRBV4-1	TRBJ2-7	CASSGGKWEQYF
TRBD1	TRBV12-3/TRBV12-4	TRBJ2-7	CASRGQVHEQYF
TRBD2	TRBV7-7	TRBJ2-5	CASSSGEGKTQYF
TRBD2	TRBV2	TRBJ2-5	CASDMGLAGGQETQYF
TRBD1	TRBV19	TRBJ1-2	CASSSGTGASGYTF
NA	TRBV9	TRBJ2-5	CASSVGPGQETQYF
NA	TRBV2	TRBJ2-7	CASSEEDRTYEQYF
TRBD2	TRBV9	TRBJ2-5	CASSVVGGAGETQYF
TRBD2	TRBV5-5	TRBJ2-3	CASSLVPGGLGDTQYF
TRBD2	TRBV6-2/TRBV6-3	TRBJ2-3	CASSAGLALTDTQYF
NA	TRBV6-5	TRBJ2-5	CASSLGEKTQYF
TRBD1	TRBV5-4	TRBJ2-5	CASSLTGARETQYF
NA	TRBV5-8	TRBJ1-1	CASRSRGRVEAFF
NA	TRBV20-1	TRBJ2-5	CSASQQGETQYF
TRBD1	TRBV24-1	TRBJ2-5	CATSDGQTGAETQYF
TRBD1	TRBV5-6	TRBJ2-7	CASRQGFNEQYF
TRBD1	TRBV5-5	TRBJ1-6	CASSLIDRESYNSPLHF
NA	TRBV28	TRBJ1-1	CASSLGGPNTEAFF
NA	TRBV6-2/TRBV6-3	TRBJ2-6	CASSYFINRNSGANVLTF
TRBD1	TRBV3-1/TRBV3-2	TRBJ1-3	CASSQGTGGNTIYF
NA	TRBV6-1	TRBJ1-4	CASSEERTAEKLFF
TRBD2	TRBV2	TRBJ2-3	CASYGPGGGYTDTQYF
TRBD1	TRBV7-9	TRBJ2-5	CASSLSGQGAHKETQYF
NA	TRBV7-8	TRBJ1-6	CASRQQGTNSPLHF
NA	TRBV19	TRBJ2-7	CASSWGGGHEQYF
NA	TRBV7-2	TRBJ2-3	CASSPRRGRTDTQYF
NA	TRBV7-9	TRBJ2-3	CASSLGGGADTQYF
NA	TRBV4-1	TRBJ1-1	CASSQEGLNTEAFF
NA	TRBV7-9	TRBJ2-5	CASSPWGGVDQETQYF
NA	TRBV4-1	TRBJ1-1	CASSRSVKDIAEAFF
NA	TRBV12-5	TRBJ2-1	CASGLVRDYAYNEQFF
NA	TRBV7-3	TRBJ2-1	CASSRSGTGSDEQFF
TRBD1	TRBV4-2	TRBJ1-4	CASSLDRATNEKLFF
NA	TRBV3-1/TRBV3-2	TRBJ2-7	CASSRQEQYF
NA	TRBV12-3/TRBV12-4	TRBJ1-1	CASRRTVKGEAFF
TRBD1	TRBV13	TRBJ2-3	CASSLVQGGGDTQYF
TRBD1	TRBV11-2	TRBJ1-2	CASSLLDREGYTF
TRBD1	TRBV18	TRBJ1-2	CASSPPGTGPGGYTF
NA	TRBV2	TRBJ1-1	CASSELGGTEAFF
TRBD1	TRBV6-6	TRBJ2-7	CASGRGSYEQYF
TRBD1	TRBV29-1	TRBJ1-1	CSVGGKGAGPGATEAFF
NA	TRBV11-3	TRBJ2-3	CASSLGRSTDTQYF
TRBD2	TRBV15	TRBJ2-3	CATSRRTGGGTDTQYF
NA	TRBV18	TRBJ2-7	CASSPVVGAGGPEQYF
TRBD1	TRBV11-2	TRBJ1-2	CASSLDLWWDRGFEHYGYTF
NA	TRBV19	TRBJ2-5	CASSRKETQYF
NA	TRBV5-1	TRBJ2-1	CASSLGLYNEQFF
NA	TRBV7-6	TRBJ2-2	CASSARSTQGTGELFF
NA	TRBV9	TRBJ1-3	CASSVGPGQNGNTIYF
TRBD2	TRBV4-2	TRBJ2-2	CASSPTQQRGSTGELFF
NA	TRBV10-2	TRBJ1-3	CASRAGSGNTIYF
NA	TRBV3-1/TRBV3-2	TRBJ2-3	CASSQATTDTDTQYF